These 16 T cell receptor beta chains originate from one sample sequenced in a study of T cell responses to AZD1222 COVID-19 vaccine. Libraries were prepared by immunoSEQ multiplex PCR; TCRdb keeps only in-frame clonotypes and omits some of them. This sample has some 89,000 clones, with 88% found just once. This material consisted of peripheral blood, taken on day 0 of MenACWY control vaccination. These receptors were taken from an adult in good health.

The chain combines TRBV6-5 with TRBJ1-2, with a weak D call TRBD1 (5 bases). V was cut by 5 bases and J by 7 bases, with 17 bases left in between. This CDR3 comprises 14 residues. Germline loops: CDR1 MNHEY, CDR2 SVGAGI. CDR3 DNA sequence: TGTGCCAGCAGTCTCTATGTGGGGACCCTTGGCTACACCTTC. Amino acid sequence: CASSLYVGTLGYTF.

This rearrangement joins TRBV7-9 to TRBJ2-3; 8 nucleotides line up with TRBD2. CDR3 length equals 16 residues. The V and J ends lost 2 bases and 2 bases, in that order; junction bases with no gene match: 6. CDR1 is SEHNR and CDR2 is FQNEAQ in the germline V gene (reference sequence). As DNA, the CDR3 is TGTGCCAGCAGCTTAAGCCTAGCGGGCTTCACAGATACGCAGTATTTT. Residues: CASSLSLAGFTDTQYF.

The chain's CDR3 is CASSITGGYNEQFF. As DNA, the CDR3 is TGTGCCAGTAGTATTACAGGGGGTTACAATGAGCAGTTCTTC. This sequence joins TRBV19 and TRBJ2-1, with 8 bases identical to TRBD1. The CDR3 has 14 residues. Germline lookup yields CDR1 LNHDA and CDR2 SQIVND (reference sequence). V gave up 3 bases and J gave up 4 bases; unmatched junction bases: 2.

This clone is a singleton in its sample. The chain links TRBV28 to TRBJ2-1, with D possibly TRBD2 on 6 matching bases. The V end lost 7 bases, the J end lost 8 bases, and 12 bases lay between the germline ends. The CDR3 runs 12 residues. Germline CDR1 and CDR2: MDHEN and SYDVKM. CDR3 sequence reads: CASNGGPDEQFF. In nucleotides, the CDR3 is TGTGCCAGCAACGGAGGGCCGGATGAGCAGTTCTTC. The complete variable domain, with remaining parts taken from reference TRBV28 and TRBJ2-1, reads DVKVTQSSRYLVKRTGEKVFLECVQDMDHENMFWYRQDPGLGLRLIYFSYDVKMKEKGDIPEGYSVSREKKERFSLILESASTNQTSMYLCASNGGPDEQFFGPGTRLTVL.

The rearrangement links TRBV30 to TRBJ2-6; D not resolved. The CDR3 consists of 16 residues. Trimming took off 2 bases at V and 2 bases at J, with 13 bases between the two ends. Germline-derived CDR1 and CDR2 are GTSNPN and SVGIG (reference sequence). CDR3 nucleotide sequence: TGTGCCTGGAGTCCTCCGGACGCCGCTGGGGCCAACGTCCTGACTTTC. Translation: CAWSPPDAAGANVLTF.

The genes are TRBV7-2 and TRBJ1-4, with 7 bases aligning to TRBD1. Germline V gene sequence: CDR1 SGHTA, CDR2 FQGNSA. Trimming took 1 base from V and 7 from J; bases not matched to a gene: 3. The CDR3 runs to 14 residues. The chain's CDR3 is CASSLVGGGEKLFF. In DNA form, the CDR3 reads TGTGCCAGCAGCTTAGTAGGGGGCGGTGAAAAACTGTTTTTT.

This clone has a single count. The rearrangement joins TRBV28 to TRBJ1-5; D is unclear. Germline V lookup: CDR1 MDHEN, CDR2 SYDVKM. The CDR3 runs to 14 residues. V lost 3 bases and J lost 7, with 13 bases in between. The CDR3 is CASSFQAILQPQHF. As DNA, the CDR3 is TGTGCCAGCAGTTTTCAGGCCATTTTACAGCCCCAGCATTTT.

The chain carries TRBV2 and TRBJ2-1, with 7 bases lining up with TRBD2. The CDR3 runs to 15 residues. Looked up from germline, CDR1 is SNHLY and CDR2 is FYNNEI. V was clipped by 3 bases and J by 8 bases; unmatched bases: 10. Here the CDR3 DNA reads TGTGCCAGCAGTGAGAATGCTGGACTAGGGTATGAGCAGTTCTTC. Amino acids: CASSENAGLGYEQFF.

The V call is TRBV7-3, the J call TRBJ1-2; 7 bases are a match to TRBD1. CDR1 and CDR2 from the germline V gene are SGHTA and FQGTGA. The CDR3 sequence is 13 residues long. V shed 3 bases and J 8 bases; nucleotides not matched to a gene: 6. The CDR3: CASSFRGFGGYTF. The CDR3 region has the DNA TGTGCCAGCAGCTTCAGGGGGTTTGGGGGCTACACCTTC.

V gene TRBV6-2 or TRBV6-3 combines with J gene TRBJ1-2; D is unresolved. The V end lost 2 bases, the J end lost 6 bases, and 10 bases lay between the germline ends. The CDR3 consists of 13 residues. Per germline, CDR1 MNHEY and CDR2 SVGEGT. Here the CDR3 reads CASSYVGSNGYTF. The CDR3 DNA reads as TGTGCCAGCAGTTACGTCGGCTCTAATGGCTACACCTTC.

The V and J genes are TRBV19 and TRBJ2-2, with unresolved D. Germline V CDR1 and CDR2: LNHDA, SQIVND (reference sequence). V lost 5 bases, J lost 1 base, and 8 bases lay in between. The CDR3 is 14 residues long. CDR3 in DNA: TGTGCCAGTAGTGCAGGCGGGAACACCGGGGAGCTGTTTTTT. Its translation: CASSAGGNTGELFF.

This clone appeared a single time. The J gene is TRBJ1-4, the V gene TRBV6-5; 10 bases are shared with TRBD1. The germline V gene has CDR1 MNHEY and CDR2 SVGAGI. This CDR3 has 15 amino acids. The V segment lost 7 bases and the J segment 8 bases; nucleotides outside the gene matches: 10. DNA of the CDR3: TGTGCCAGCAAACCCCCCGGGACAGGGGTCGAAAAACTGTTTTTT. Translation gives CASKPPGTGVEKLFF.

This clone was picked up one time. The chain couples TRBV28 to TRBJ1-1; D unclear. The CDR3 has 13 amino acids. Germline V CDR1 and CDR2: MDHEN, SYDVKM. Trimming cost V 1 base and J 9 bases, with 12 bases left between them. Written as DNA, the CDR3 is TGTGCCAGCAGTTTATTCGAGCGGCCCAAAGCTTTCTTT. The encoded protein is CASSLFERPKAFF.

V and J are TRBV6-1 and TRBJ2-5; D perhaps matches TRBD2 (5 bases). In germline, CDR1 is MNHNS, CDR2 SASEGT. The V end was cut by 0 bases, the J end by 1 base, with 9 bases between. This CDR3 has 15 amino acids. CDR3 sequence (DNA): TGTGCCAGCAGTGAAGCGCTCGCGGGCCAAGAGACCCAGTACTTC. This sequence encodes CASSEALAGQETQYF.

This chain links TRBV7-6 with TRBJ2-1; the match to TRBD2 covers 8 bases. Trimming removed 2 bases from V and 6 bases from J; junction bases left unmatched: 12. CDR3 size: 17 residues. Germline loops: CDR1 SGHVS, CDR2 FNYEAQ. This CDR3 reads CASSLKSGLGSFNEQFF. The CDR3 bases are TGTGCCAGCAGCTTAAAATCGGGACTAGGGAGCTTCAATGAGCAGTTCTTC.

The table lists this clone with a few counts. This chain connects TRBV30 to TRBJ1-1; D is unresolved. CDR3 length: 10 residues. Trimming removed 4 bases from V and 1 base from J, with 1 base in between. CDR1 GTSNPN and CDR2 SVGIG come from the germline V gene (reference sequence). This CDR3 is CAWKNTEAFF. CDR3 nucleotide sequence: TGTGCCTGGAAGAACACTGAAGCTTTCTTT.